The 19 T cell receptor beta chains listed next were all sequenced from one sample in a study of shared clonotypes between healthy human individuals. CD8 cells regarded as naive lacked CD45RO, were positively chosen for CCR7, and omitted terminally differentiated effector memory CD45RA+ cells. The data were produced by immunoSEQ multiplex PCR, yet TCRdb's version contains in-frame clones alone and is incomplete. The data contain hundreds of thousands of clones, approximately 96% of them singletons. Input material: naive CD8+ T cells sorted from blood. The source is a young woman in good health.

The chain uses TRBV7-2 and TRBJ1-4; possible D gene TRBD1, 5 bases. The V end was cut by 1 base, the J end by 5 bases, with 14 bases between. The CDR3 is made up of 16 amino acids. CDR1 is SGHTA and CDR2 is FQGNSA in the germline V gene. The CDR3 spells CASSLVGGPWNEKLFF. In nucleotides, the CDR3 is TGTGCCAGCAGCTTAGTGGGGGGACCCTGGAATGAAAAACTGTTTTTT. The full variable domain, completed using reference TRBV7-2 and TRBJ1-4, is GAGVSQSPSNKVTEKGKDVELRCDPISGHTALYWYRQSLGQGLEFLIYFQGNSAPDKSGLPSDRFSAERTGGSVSTLTIQRTQQEDSAVYLCASSLVGGPWNEKLFFGSGTQLSVL.

V gene TRBV28 combines with J gene TRBJ2-7; possible D gene TRBD1, 5 bases. Germline CDR1 is MDHEN and CDR2 is SYDVKM. The CDR3 is 15 residues long. Deletions cut 5 bases from V and 5 bases from J, with 19 bases between. The CDR3 is CASSLRRGSVDEQYF. CDR3 DNA sequence: TGTGCCAGCAGTCTTCGAAGGGGAAGTGTGGACGAGCAGTACTTC.

The chain uses TRBV6-5 and TRBJ2-7; TRBD1 aligns across 10 bases. Germline lookup yields CDR1 MNHEY and CDR2 SVGAGI. CDR3 length equals 14 residues. V shed 6 bases and J 3 bases; nucleotides not matched to a gene: 5. DNA of the CDR3: TGTGCCAGCAGCGTTCGGGACAGGGGCTACGAGCAGTACTTC. This translates into CASSVRDRGYEQYF.

Notes on this clone: This sample includes further DNA sequences coding for the same CDR3. The chain couples TRBV28 to TRBJ1-1, with a tentative D call TRBD1 (6 bases). Between the trimmed V and J ends, which lost 3 bases and 5 bases, there was a span of 10 bases. Germline loops: CDR1 MDHEN, CDR2 SYDVKM. The CDR3 extends over 13 amino acids. The CDR3 protein is CASSLSGDTEAFF. The CDR3 DNA follows: TGTGCCAGCAGTTTGTCAGGGGATACTGAAGCTTTCTTT.

This rearrangement joins TRBV4-2 to TRBJ2-1; 12 nucleotides align to TRBD2. Per germline, CDR1 LGHNA and CDR2 YNFKEQ. J gave up 10 bases and V 4 bases, and 5 bases lay outside the gene matches. The CDR3 sequence is 14 residues long. The CDR3 spells CASSRRGLAGEQFF. For the CDR3, the DNA is TGTGCCAGCAGCCGACGCGGACTAGCGGGAGAGCAGTTCTTC.

The chain recombines TRBV28 with TRBJ2-7; D gene ambiguous. Germline V gene data show CDR1 as MDHEN and CDR2 as SYDVKM. The V end was cut by 3 bases, the J end by 2 bases, with 14 bases between. CDR3 length: 15 amino acids. The CDR3 coding sequence is TGTGCCAGCAGTTTTGGAGCGCGTTACCCCTACGAGCAGTACTTC. This translates into CASSFGARYPYEQYF. The whole variable domain, filled in from reference TRBV28 and TRBJ2-7, reads DVKVTQSSRYLVKRTGEKVFLECVQDMDHENMFWYRQDPGLGLRLIYFSYDVKMKEKGDIPEGYSVSREKKERFSLILESASTNQTSMYLCASSFGARYPYEQYFGPGTRLTVT.

The chain is built from TRBV19 and TRBJ2-2; tentatively, D is TRBD2 (5 bases). Trimming took off 2 bases at V and 3 bases at J, with 22 bases between the two ends. CDR3 length: 19 residues. Germline V lookup: CDR1 LNHDA, CDR2 SQIVND (reference sequence). The CDR3 region is CASSIPGLTSSLDTGELFF. DNA of the CDR3: TGTGCCAGTAGTATACCTGGACTTACATCATCCTTGGACACCGGGGAGCTGTTTTTT.

CDR3 nucleotide sequence: TGTGCCAGCAGTTCGCATCTCGAAAACCTCAACAATGAGCAGTTCTTC. This codes for CASSSHLENLNNEQFF. The V gene is TRBV27, the J gene TRBJ2-1; D is uncertain. CDR3 length: 16 amino acids. V lost 4 bases, J lost 5 bases, and 18 bases lay in between. Germline assignment: CDR1 MNHEY and CDR2 SMNVEV (reference sequence).

The chain uses TRBV9 and TRBJ1-1; D might be TRBD1 (5 bases). V lost 4 bases and J 2 bases, leaving 15 bases between the germline ends. Per the germline V gene, CDR1 is SGDLS and CDR2 is YYNGEE. The CDR3 is 15 residues long. The CDR3 loop is CASSPMGRGNTEAFF. DNA of the CDR3: TGTGCCAGCAGCCCGATGGGACGGGGAAACACTGAAGCTTTCTTT.

This chain links TRBV11-2 with TRBJ2-1, with 8 bases identical to TRBD2. After removal of 6 bases from V and 4 bases from J, the junction contained 8 bases not matched to a gene. Germline CDR1 SGHAT, CDR2 FQNNGV. This CDR3 is built from 15 residues. The CDR3 protein is CASSPRAGVYNEQFF. CDR3 DNA: TGTGCCAGCAGTCCCAGAGCGGGGGTATACAATGAGCAGTTCTTC.

This chain uses TRBV6-5 with TRBJ1-1; the match to TRBD1 covers 9 bases. Trimming cost V 4 bases and J 4 bases; bases outside gene matches: 10. The length of the CDR3 is 16 residues. In germline, CDR1 is MNHEY, CDR2 SVGAGI. The CDR3 spells CASSSTSETGGTEAFF. DNA for the CDR3: TGTGCCAGCAGTTCGACGTCCGAGACAGGGGGCACTGAAGCTTTCTTT.

This chain joins TRBV4-2 and TRBJ2-2, with 9 bases that match TRBD2. Germline V CDR1 and CDR2: LGHNA, YNFKEQ. The J segment lost 2 bases and the V segment lost 1 base, leaving 2 bases of the junction unmatched. The CDR3 is made up of 16 amino acids. CDR3 DNA sequence: TGTGCCAGCAGCCAAGGACTAGCGGTAAACACCGGGGAGCTGTTTTTT. Translation gives CASSQGLAVNTGELFF.

In this sample, this clone turned up once. The CDR3 region is CASSVESPRRSAYNEQFF. The CDR3 DNA reads as TGTGCCAGCAGCGTAGAAAGCCCAAGGAGGTCCGCCTACAATGAGCAGTTCTTC. The rearrangement joins TRBV9 to TRBJ2-1, with a possible D match to TRBD2 (5 bases). Germline V gives CDR1 SGDLS, CDR2 YYNGEE. CDR3 length equals 18 residues. V was pared by 0 bases and J by 2 bases, with 18 bases between.

The gene calls are TRBV23-1 and TRBJ2-1; 9 bases fit TRBD1. TRBV23-1 is an open reading frame whose function is uncertain. V gave up 0 bases and J gave up 0 bases; unmatched junction bases: 9. The CDR3 has 19 amino acids. CDR3 sequence reads: CASSQSYPGQGNSYNEQFF. In DNA, the CDR3 is TGCGCCAGCAGTCAATCCTATCCGGGACAGGGTAACTCCTACAATGAGCAGTTCTTC.

This rearrangement joins TRBV6-6 to TRBJ2-2; D is perhaps TRBD1 or TRBD2 (5 bases each). The CDR3 is 15 amino acids. V shed 6 bases and J shed 5 bases, with 16 bases lying between them. Germline V CDR1 and CDR2: MNHNY, SVGAGI (reference sequence). CDR3 in amino acids: CASSYSTGRTGELFF. The CDR3, as DNA: TGTGCCAGCAGCTACAGTACGGGGCGAACCGGGGAGCTGTTTTTT.

The chain employs TRBV27 and TRBJ2-3; D remains ambiguous. V lost 0 bases and J lost 0, with 7 bases in between. This CDR3 has 15 amino acids. Germline V gene lookup returns CDR1 MNHEY and CDR2 SMNVEV (reference sequence). CDR3 nucleotide sequence: TGTGCCAGCAGTTTATCTGCCTCTAGCACAGATACGCAGTATTTT. This encodes CASSLSASSTDTQYF.

CDR3 amino acids: CATVAVKDAQSRANVLTF. The CDR3 DNA follows: TGCGCCACAGTGGCGGTAAAAGATGCACAAAGTCGGGCCAACGTCCTGACTTTC. This chain connects TRBV10-1 to TRBJ2-6; D gene uncertain. Per germline, CDR1 WNHNN and CDR2 SYGVQD (reference sequence). The CDR3 has 18 amino acids. V shed 10 bases and J shed 5 bases, with 27 bases lying between them.

V gene TRBV7-8 combines with J gene TRBJ2-5; D is perhaps TRBD2 (6 bases). Germline-derived CDR1 and CDR2 are SGHVS and FQNEAQ. There are 13 residues in the CDR3. Trimming took 5 bases from V and 5 from J, leaving 12 bases between them. The CDR3: CASSLEGRETQYF. CDR3 bases: TGTGCCAGCAGCCTGGAGGGCCGGGAGACCCAGTACTTC.

This rearrangement joins TRBV25-1 to TRBJ2-7; no firm D call. The germline V and J ends were trimmed by 6 bases and 3 bases, with 6 bases remaining between them. Per the germline V gene, CDR1 is MGHDK and CDR2 is SYGVNS. CDR3 length: 11 residues. The CDR3 DNA follows: TGTGCCAGCAGAGTAGGCTACGAGCAGTACTTC. Translated: CASRVGYEQYF.